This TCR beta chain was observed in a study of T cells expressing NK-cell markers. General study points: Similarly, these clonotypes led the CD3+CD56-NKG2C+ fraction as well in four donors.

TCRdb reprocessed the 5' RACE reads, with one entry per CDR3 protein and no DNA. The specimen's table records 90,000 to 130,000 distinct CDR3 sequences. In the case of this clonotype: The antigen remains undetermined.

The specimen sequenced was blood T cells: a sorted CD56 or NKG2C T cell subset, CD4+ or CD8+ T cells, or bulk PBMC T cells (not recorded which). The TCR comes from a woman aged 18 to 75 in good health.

The CDR3 protein is CATAPYGYTENSGANVLTF. The chain is built from TRBV27 and TRBJ2-6. The CDR3 has 19 amino acids. The germline V gene has CDR1 MNHEY and CDR2 SMNVEV (reference sequence). Together with reference TRBV27 and TRBJ2-6, the CDR3 gives the full variable domain: EAQVTQNPRYLITVTGKKLTVTCSQNMNHEYMSWYRQDPGLGLRQIYYSMNVEVTDKGDVPEGYKVSRKEKRNFPLILESPSPNQTSLYFCATAPYGYTENSGANVLTFGAGSRLTVL.